A selection of T cell receptor beta chains follows, all from one sample in a study of blood T cell repertoires in COVID-19. The protocol was immunoSEQ multiplex PCR, while the TCRdb copy is restricted to in-frame clones and leaves out a portion. The sample yields 100,000 or so clones, more than 70% seen once. Sequenced material: peripheral blood. The source is a woman aged 30 to 39 with acute or convalescent COVID-19. Each CDR3 is given with its conserved first and last residue. Each record gives: D gene, clone size, V gene, J gene, CDR3 protein, CDR3 DNA. D genes are given only for firm matches. The listing skips clone size in some rows; elsewhere it reads once, few, many or a size class.

>TRBD1|-|TRBV4-2|TRBJ1-5
CASSQQVGTGNNQPQHF
TGTGCCAGCAGCCAACAGGTCGGGACAGGGAACAATCAGCCCCAGCATTTT
>TRBD1|-|TRBV18|TRBJ1-1
CASSPGQGFLEAFF
TGTGCCAGCTCACCGGGACAGGGGTTTCTAGAAGCTTTCTTT
>-|once|TRBV28|TRBJ1-1
CASSWQGNTEAFF
TGTGCCAGCAGCTGGCAGGGAAACACTGAAGCTTTCTTT
>-|-|TRBV19|TRBJ1-1
CASSIFVREISFRRTEAFF
TGTGCCAGTAGTATATTTGTCCGGGAGATAAGCTTCCGGCGCACTGAAGCTTTCTTT
>TRBD1|-|TRBV7-9|TRBJ1-2
CASSLDGQGSFYGYTF
TGTGCCAGCAGCTTAGATGGACAGGGATCGTTCTATGGCTACACCTTC
>-|-|TRBV4-1|TRBJ1-1
CASRGGVRRNTEAFF
TGCGCCAGCAGGGGAGGGGTTCGTCGGAACACTGAAGCTTTCTTT
>TRBD1|-|TRBV28|TRBJ2-1
CASRGQGAYNEQFF
TGTGCCAGCAGGGGACAGGGGGCTTACAATGAGCAGTTCTTC
>-|-|TRBV19|TRBJ1-4
CASRQYSNEKLFF
TGTGCCAGTAGACAGTATTCTAATGAAAAACTGTTTTTT
>TRBD1|few|TRBV15|TRBJ2-3
CATSRNRGPALTDTQYF
TGTGCCACCAGCAGAAACAGGGGGCCCGCGCTCACAGATACGCAGTATTTT
>-|-|TRBV5-1|TRBJ2-7
CASSLAGEIYEQYF
TGCGCCAGCAGCTTGGCTGGGGAGATCTACGAGCAGTACTTC
>-|-|TRBV18|TRBJ2-2
CASSEDRSGELFF
TGTGCCAGCTCAGAAGACAGGTCCGGGGAGCTGTTTTTT
>-|-|TRBV20-1|TRBJ2-5
CSGTVQETQYF
TGCAGTGGGACAGTCCAAGAGACCCAGTACTTC
>TRBD1|-|TRBV6-6|TRBJ1-6
CASTGQENSPLHF
TGTGCCAGCACGGGACAGGAGAATTCACCCCTCCACTTT
>-|once|TRBV9|TRBJ1-6
CASSSTGAPPLHF
TGTGCCAGCAGTTCCACTGGGGCTCCACCCCTCCACTTT
>-|-|TRBV9|TRBJ2-7
CASSVAQGYEQYF
TGTGCCAGCAGCGTAGCTCAGGGGTACGAGCAGTACTTC
>TRBD1|-|TRBV18|TRBJ1-2
CASSPGTGNYGYTF
TGTGCCAGCTCACCCGGGACAGGGAACTATGGCTACACCTTC
>TRBD2|-|TRBV5-1|TRBJ2-1
CASSLLGTSGPREFF
TGCGCCAGCAGCTTGTTGGGGACTAGCGGACCCCGGGAGTTCTTC
>TRBD1|-|TRBV7-3|TRBJ1-1
CASSLGQGAEAFF
TGTGCCAGCAGCTTAGGGCAGGGGGCTGAAGCTTTCTTT
>TRBD2|-|TRBV4-1|TRBJ2-3
CASSPTSGGTDTQYF
TGCGCCAGCAGCCCGACTAGCGGGGGCACAGATACGCAGTATTTT
>TRBD1|-|TRBV6-5|TRBJ1-6
CASTPDRGNSPLHF
TGTGCCAGCACTCCGGACAGGGGTAACTCACCCCTCCACTTT
>-|-|TRBV15|TRBJ1-6
CATSRDLQGNSPLHF
TGTGCCACCAGCAGAGATTTACAGGGAAATTCACCCCTCCACTTT
>TRBD1|-|TRBV5-1|TRBJ1-1
CASSLYRGHTEAFF
TGCGCCAGCAGCTTGTACAGGGGGCACACTGAAGCTTTCTTT
>-|-|TRBV30|TRBJ1-6
CALGHLGNSPLHF
TGTGCTCTGGGCCACCTGGGTAATTCACCCCTCCACTTT